A single sample is the source of the 21 T cell receptor beta chains below, sequenced in a study of OX40 agonist ivuxolimab in advanced cancers. The table came from immunoSEQ multiplex PCR; TCRdb's copy has only in-frame clones and leaves some out. The data show approximately 56,000 clones, 80% to 90% seen once. Sequenced material: CD4+ or CD8+ T cells sorted from blood, taken in a trial of the OX40 agonist ivuxolimab. The receptors were gathered from an adult with an advanced solid tumor such as melanoma, head and neck, liver or kidney cancer.

The rearrangement joins TRBV6-6 to TRBJ1-4, with TRBD1 matching over 7 bases. The CDR3 runs 15 residues. V shed 0 bases, J shed 9 bases, and the junction held 7 bases outside the gene matches. The germline V gene has CDR1 MNHNY and CDR2 SVGAGI (reference sequence). In DNA, the CDR3 is TGTGCCAGCAGTTACTCAGGGGGCGTTGGTCAAAAACTGTTTTTT. Translated: CASSYSGGVGQKLFF.

This clone was seen once. The chain carries TRBV7-2 and TRBJ2-3, with 13 bases identical to TRBD2. Germline V gives CDR1 SGHTA, CDR2 FQGNSA. CDR3 length: 19 residues. The ends lost 5 bases at V and 3 bases at J; junction bases unmatched: 14. The CDR3 loop reads CASSRTVTGTSGMTDTQYF. CDR3 DNA: TGTGCCAGCAGCCGAACGGTGACAGGGACTAGCGGGATGACAGATACGCAGTATTTT.

J is TRBJ2-5 and V is TRBV5-6; D is possibly TRBD1 or TRBD2 (5 bases each). V lost 4 bases to trimming and J lost 3 bases, with 10 bases between them. The germline CDR1 and CDR2 sequences are SGHDT and YYEEEE. The CDR3 is 13 amino acids. Here the CDR3 reads CASSPGTEETQYF. The CDR3 DNA sequence: TGTGCCAGCAGCCCCGGGACGGAAGAGACCCAGTACTTC.

This sequence joins TRBV10-3 and TRBJ2-3; D is undetermined. The CDR3 is 14 residues long. The V and J ends lost 3 bases and 0 bases respectively, with 7 bases between them. The germline gives CDR1 ENHRY, CDR2 SYGVKD. The CDR3 spells CAISEPTSTDTQYF. The CDR3 coding sequence is TGTGCCATCAGTGAACCGACTAGCACAGATACGCAGTATTTT.

V and J are TRBV19 and TRBJ1-4; 8 bases line up with TRBD1. This CDR3 region has 15 residues. V gave up 7 bases and J gave up 8 bases; unmatched junction bases: 12. Germline V lookup: CDR1 LNHDA, CDR2 SQIVND (reference sequence). The CDR3 nucleotides read TGTGCCAGTACCCGCCAAGCGGACAGGGTCGAAAAACTGTTTTTT. Protein sequence: CASTRQADRVEKLFF.

The V gene is TRBV19, the J gene TRBJ1-4, with 9 bases aligning to TRBD1. Germline V gene sequence: CDR1 LNHDA, CDR2 SQIVND (reference sequence). Germline trimming cut 6 bases from V and 2 bases from J; bases unmatched to any gene: 4. The CDR3 sequence is 15 residues long. DNA of the CDR3: TGTGCCAGTAGAAGACAGGGGGGGACTAATGAAAAACTGTTTTTT. It yields the protein CASRRQGGTNEKLFF. Full variable domain (rest looked up from reference TRBV19 and TRBJ1-4): DGGITQSPKYLFRKEGQNVTLSCEQNLNHDAMYWYRQDPGQGLRLIYYSQIVNDFQKGDIAEGYSVSREKKESFPLTVTSAQKNPTAFYLCASRRQGGTNEKLFFGSGTQLSVL.

The rearrangement links TRBV7-2 to TRBJ2-2; D remains ambiguous. The CDR3 covers 13 residues. Germline loops: CDR1 SGHTA, CDR2 FQGNSA. With 3 bases removed from V and 2 bases from J, the gap between germline ends came to 4 bases. The CDR3 bases are TGTGCCAGCAGCTTCACTAACACCGGGGAGCTGTTTTTT. Amino acids: CASSFTNTGELFF. Full variable domain (remainder filled in from reference TRBV7-2 and TRBJ2-2): GAGVSQSPSNKVTEKGKDVELRCDPISGHTALYWYRQSLGQGLEFLIYFQGNSAPDKSGLPSDRFSAERTGGSVSTLTIQRTQQEDSAVYLCASSFTNTGELFFGEGSRLTVL.

A few counts support this clone. The chain uses TRBV11-2 and TRBJ1-2, with 7 positions matching TRBD1. Germline V lookup: CDR1 SGHAT, CDR2 FQNNGV. This CDR3 contains 13 residues. V gave up 5 bases and J gave up 8 bases; unmatched junction bases: 8. CDR3 nucleotide sequence: TGTGCCAGCAGCCAAGACAGGGAAAGGGGCTACACCTTC. As protein: CASSQDRERGYTF.

The genes are TRBV6-5 and TRBJ1-5; D call uncertain. Germline lookup yields CDR1 MNHEY and CDR2 SVGAGI. Trimming removed 5 bases from V and 4 bases from J, with 12 bases in between. The length of the CDR3 is 14 residues. This CDR3 is CASSRQAGNQPQHF. In DNA, the CDR3 is TGTGCCAGCAGTAGGCAGGCGGGGAATCAGCCCCAGCATTTT.

This rearrangement joins TRBV11-2 to TRBJ2-5, with a weak D call TRBD1 (6 bases). The CDR3 is 15 residues long. Germline values: CDR1 SGHAT, CDR2 FQNNGV. The V and J ends lost 4 bases and 3 bases respectively, with 15 bases between them. CDR3 coding DNA: TGTGCCAGCAGCTCTTACCGAGGGACAAAAGAGACCCAGTACTTC. It specifies CASSSYRGTKETQYF.

This chain joins TRBV10-2 and TRBJ2-5; tentative D call: TRBD2 (6 bases). V lost 5 bases and J 5 bases, leaving 15 bases between the germline ends. Germline V gene lookup returns CDR1 WSHSY and CDR2 SAAADI. This CDR3 region has 14 residues. The CDR3 DNA reads TGCGCCAGCAGTCCATCGGGGGTAACGGAGACCCAGTACTTC. Translated, it gives CASSPSGVTETQYF.

The rearrangement uses TRBV9 and TRBJ2-1, with 10 positions matching TRBD2. The V gene end was trimmed by 0 bases and the J gene end by 7 bases; junction bases not matched to a gene: 4. Germline V lookup: CDR1 SGDLS, CDR2 YYNGEE. This CDR3 is built from 15 residues. As DNA, the CDR3 is TGTGCCAGCAGCGTAGGGACTAGCGGTGCGAATGAGCAGTTCTTC. This codes for CASSVGTSGANEQFF.

This clone was picked up one time. V gene TRBV7-2 combines with J gene TRBJ2-7; 7 bases are a match to TRBD1. Germline loops: CDR1 SGHTA, CDR2 FQGNSA. The CDR3 contains 14 residues. The V gene end was trimmed by 5 bases and the J gene end by 3 bases; junction bases not matched to a gene: 7. The CDR3 region is CASSGRDRLYEQYF. The CDR3 DNA reads TGTGCCAGCAGCGGACGGGACAGACTCTACGAGCAGTACTTC.

This chain joins TRBV6-5 and TRBJ2-3; TRBD2 aligns across 8 bases. The V and J ends lost 6 bases and 5 bases, in that order; junction bases with no gene match: 10. Germline V lookup: CDR1 MNHEY, CDR2 SVGAGI. The CDR3 extends over 15 amino acids. The chain's CDR3 is CASSSPGGAGDTQYF. DNA for the CDR3: TGTGCCAGCAGCTCCCCCGGGGGGGCTGGAGATACGCAGTATTTT.

This clone was seen once. The chain recombines TRBV19 with TRBJ2-6, with a possible D match to TRBD2 (5 bases). V was clipped by 0 bases and J by 0 bases, with 12 bases between them. The CDR3 has 18 residues. CDR1 and CDR2 (germline): LNHDA, SQIVND (reference sequence). This CDR3 reads CASSIDRGTGSGANVLTF. The CDR3 bases are TGTGCCAGTAGTATAGATCGGGGTACTGGCTCTGGGGCCAACGTCCTGACTTTC.

The chain is built from TRBV7-2 and TRBJ2-7; 14 nucleotides line up with TRBD2. The CDR3 consists of 16 residues. Germline V gene lookup returns CDR1 SGHTA and CDR2 FQGNSA. V shed 1 base and J 3 bases; nucleotides not matched to a gene: 2. CDR3 nucleotides: TGTGCCAGCAGCTTAGAAGGGACTAGCGGGAGCTACGAGCAGTACTTC. This translates into CASSLEGTSGSYEQYF.

V and J are TRBV7-2 and TRBJ1-3; TRBD1 aligns across 7 bases. The junction had 4 bases not matched to a gene; V was cut back by 5 bases and J by 0 bases. Germline V gene lookup returns CDR1 SGHTA and CDR2 FQGNSA. The CDR3 spans 15 residues. CDR3 residues: CASSLTGSSGNTIYF. The CDR3 DNA sequence: TGTGCCAGCAGCCTGACAGGGTCCTCTGGAAACACCATATATTTT.

The chain uses TRBV19 and TRBJ2-1, with unresolved D. The CDR3 length is 15 residues. V lost 2 bases and J 6 bases, leaving 14 bases between the germline ends. Germline V lookup: CDR1 LNHDA, CDR2 SQIVND (reference sequence). For the CDR3, the DNA is TGTGCCAGTAGTATAATAAAGCGAGTCTTCAATGAGCAGTTCTTC. As protein: CASSIIKRVFNEQFF. Drawing the rest from reference TRBV19 and TRBJ2-1, the complete variable domain is DGGITQSPKYLFRKEGQNVTLSCEQNLNHDAMYWYRQDPGQGLRLIYYSQIVNDFQKGDIAEGYSVSREKKESFPLTVTSAQKNPTAFYLCASSIIKRVFNEQFFGPGTRLTVL.

The chain is built from TRBV7-6 and TRBJ2-1; 8 bases map to TRBD1. From germline, CDR1 is SGHVS and CDR2 FNYEAQ. CDR3 length: 15 residues. V shed 4 bases and J 6 bases; nucleotides not matched to a gene: 8. The CDR3 spells CASSSGQGRGNEQFF. In nucleotides, the CDR3 is TGTGCCAGCAGCTCCGGACAGGGTAGGGGCAATGAGCAGTTCTTC.

The V gene is TRBV6-1, the J gene TRBJ2-5, with D possibly TRBD1 on 6 matching bases. The CDR3 has 13 residues. The ends were cut back, 7 bases at V and 4 bases at J, with 13 bases in the middle. Germline lookup yields CDR1 MNHNS and CDR2 SASEGT. The CDR3 protein is CASKGQLVETQYF. In nucleotides, the CDR3 is TGTGCCAGCAAAGGACAGTTGGTAGAGACCCAGTACTTC.

The genes are TRBV28 and TRBJ2-7; 11 bases line up with TRBD1. Germline V gene lookup returns CDR1 MDHEN and CDR2 SYDVKM. The J segment lost 1 base and the V segment lost 9 bases, leaving 17 bases of the junction unmatched. The CDR3 length is 18 residues. The DNA of the CDR3 is TGTGCCAGTCCCCCCCATAACCCGGGACAGGGGGTTTCCTACGAGCAGTACTTC. Its translation: CASPPHNPGQGVSYEQYF.